These 9 T cell receptor beta chains share one sample of origin, sequenced in a study of T cells in women clearing cervical HPV infection. Repertoires were generated with immunoSEQ multiplex PCR, while TCRdb's copy carries only in-frame clones and drops some. This specimen shows 40,000 or so clones; the ten leading clones hold roughly 6%. Sequenced sample: blood buffy coat. Receptors originate from a woman between 18 and 70 years old with a cervical HPV16 infection that either progressed to CIN3+ or cleared (not recorded which).

Points on this clone: The sequence runs out 3 residues before the end of the CDR3; the remainder is reconstructed from the germline J gene. The rearrangement links TRBV2 to TRBJ2-7, with 11 nucleotides matching TRBD2. Germline V lookup: CDR1 SNHLY, CDR2 FYNNEI. This CDR3 contains 13 residues. The V segment lost 8 bases and the J segment 1 base; nucleotides outside the gene matches: 1. The CDR3 sequence: CASRLAGSYEQYF. Partial CDR3 DNA: TGTGCCAGCCGACTAGCGGGATCCTACGAG.

Turning to this clone: The read stops 3 residues short of the end of the CDR3; the missing end is completed from the germline J gene. The sample contains more than one DNA sequence encoding this CDR3. V gene TRBV5-6 combines with J gene TRBJ1-3; a weak D match, TRBD1 (6 bases). Germline CDR1 reads SGHDT; CDR2 reads YYEEEE. The ends were cut back, 0 bases at V and 2 bases at J, with 9 bases in the middle. CDR3 length equals 15 residues. CDR3 DNA (partial): TGTGCCAGCAGCTTGGGACAGGTACCTGGAAACACC. Amino acid sequence: CASSLGQVPGNT. The CDR3, in full, reads CASSLGQVPGNTIYF.

Notes on this clone: The CDR3 end lies 3 residues beyond the end of the read and is filled in from the germline J gene. The chain uses TRBV20-1 and TRBJ1-5, with 10 bases matching TRBD1. Trimming removed 4 bases from V and 7 bases from J; junction bases left unmatched: 7. Germline CDR1 reads DFQATT; CDR2 reads SNEGSKA (reference sequence). The CDR3 runs to 14 residues. The covered CDR3 bases are TGCAGTGCTATAAAGACAGGGGGCGGACAGCCC. Translation: CSAIKTGGGQP. The complete CDR3 reads CSAIKTGGGQPQHF.

Points on this clone: The CDR3 goes on 3 residues after the read ends, and that part is filled in from the germline J gene. The chain carries TRBV24-1 and TRBJ1-2; D is perhaps TRBD1 (6 bases). The ends were cut back, 5 bases at V and 4 bases at J, with 13 bases in the middle. Looked up from germline, CDR1 is KGHDR and CDR2 is SFDVKD. The CDR3 extends over 14 amino acids. The CDR3 sequence: CATSGAGDGYGYTF. CDR3 DNA, as far as it was read: TGTGCCACCAGTGGGGCAGGGGACGGCTATGGC.

Of note for this clone: The DNA ends 3 residues before the CDR3 does, and the rest of the CDR3 is filled in from the germline J gene. The chain employs TRBV5-1 and TRBJ2-1, with TRBD1 matching over 7 bases. Trimming at V came to 3 bases and at J to 5 bases, leaving 5 bases not matched to a gene. This CDR3 contains 14 residues. CDR1 and CDR2 from the germline V gene are SGHRS and YFSETQ. CDR3 protein: CASSSRQGHNEQFF. CDR3 bases read: TGCGCCAGCAGCTCGAGACAGGGCCACAATGAG.

Comments on this clone: The read ends 3 residues before the CDR3 terminus; that terminus is restored from the germline J gene. The chain links TRBV20-1 to TRBJ2-2; TRBD1 aligns across 9 bases. This CDR3 is built from 18 residues. From germline, CDR1 is DFQATT and CDR2 SNEGSKA (reference sequence). Unmatched junction bases numbered 11, after V lost 3 bases and J lost 0 bases. This chain's CDR3 is CSARAPGQGIANTGELFF. CDR3 DNA (partial): TGCAGTGCTAGGGCCCCGGGACAGGGCATAGCGAACACCGGGGAG.

The sequenced CDR3 bases are TGTGCCAGCAGTCGACAGGGACTCGGGAACGAG. Amino acids: CASSRQGLGNE. The whole CDR3 reads CASSRQGLGNEQYF. The rearrangement links TRBV12-3 or TRBV12-4 to TRBJ2-7; possible D gene TRBD1, 7 bases. Read sequence stops 3 residues before the CDR3 end, and the germline J gene provides the missing end. Between the trimmed V and J ends, which lost 5 bases and 5 bases, there was a span of 16 bases. This CDR3 contains 14 residues.

On this clone: The CDR3 end falls 3 residues outside the read, so it is completed with the germline J gene. The rearrangement joins TRBV11-2 to TRBJ1-4, with D tentatively TRBD1 (6 bases). The CDR3 has 15 residues. Trimming left V 5 bases short and J 7 bases short, with 17 bases between. The germline V gene encodes CDR1 SGHAT and CDR2 FQNNGV. The sequenced part of the CDR3 DNA is TGTGCCAGCAGCCGAGGGGGGGTGGAGATTGAAAAA. Its translation: CASSRGGVEIEK. The whole CDR3 region reads CASSRGGVEIEKLFF.

Details on this clone: The read is 3 residues too short to cover the CDR3 end, so that end is filled in from the germline J gene. The V call is TRBV19, the J call TRBJ2-3; TRBD1 matches at 7 bases. The V gene's germline CDR1 is LNHDA and CDR2 SQIVND (reference sequence). This CDR3 is built from 16 residues. The CDR3: CASSIGSYSLGQPQYF. The CDR3 DNA, read in part, is TGTGCCAGTAGTATCGGCAGCTACTCCTTGGGACAGCCG.